A single sample gave rise to the 23 T cell receptor beta chains below, sequenced in a study of OX40 agonist ivuxolimab in advanced cancers. The method was immunoSEQ multiplex PCR; TCRdb's version includes in-frame clones alone and lacks a portion of them. The sample yields about 79,000 clones, 88% seen once. The source was CD4+ or CD8+ T cells sorted from blood, collected in a trial of the OX40 agonist ivuxolimab. The receptors originated from an adult with an advanced solid tumor such as melanoma, head and neck, liver or kidney cancer.

The V call is TRBV7-9, the J call TRBJ2-5; 13 bases map to TRBD2. V was pared by 5 bases and J by 2 bases, with 2 bases of the junction left unmatched. The CDR3 length is 15 residues. From germline, CDR1 is SEHNR and CDR2 FQNEAQ (reference sequence). This chain's CDR3 is CASSRLAGGQETQYF. The CDR3 bases are TGTGCCAGCAGCCGACTAGCGGGAGGACAAGAGACCCAGTACTTC.

This clone was counted a single time. The V call is TRBV9, the J call TRBJ2-2; 10 bases align to TRBD1. The CDR3 has 16 residues. Germline assignment: CDR1 SGDLS and CDR2 YYNGEE. J gave up 6 bases and V 5 bases, and 10 bases lay outside the gene matches. The CDR3 DNA follows: TGTGCCAGCAGTCGGACAGGGGGAAACTCAGCCGGGGAGCTGTTTTTT. Its protein product is CASSRTGGNSAGELFF. The variable domain in full, with the rest retrieved from reference TRBV9 and TRBJ2-2, is DSGVTQTPKHLITATGQRVTLRCSPRSGDLSVYWYQQSLDQGLQFLIQYYNGEERAKGNILERFSAQQFPDLHSELNLSSLELGDSALYFCASSRTGGNSAGELFFGEGSRLTVL.

The rearrangement links TRBV5-5 to TRBJ2-7; D uncertain. Trimming pared 2 bases from V and 5 bases from J, leaving 5 bases between. The CDR3 has 11 amino acids. Germline loops: CDR1 SGHKS, CDR2 YYEKEE (reference sequence). CDR3 amino acids: CASSFSHEQYF. CDR3 bases: TGTGCCAGCAGCTTTTCCCACGAGCAGTACTTC. Combining the CDR3 with reference TRBV5-5 and TRBJ2-7 gives the whole variable domain DAGVTQSPTHLIKTRGQQVTLRCSPISGHKSVSWYQQVLGQGPQFIFQYYEKEERGRGNFPDRFSARQFPNYSSELNVNALLLGDSALYLCASSFSHEQYFGPGTRLTVT.

V is TRBV5-1 and J is TRBJ2-1; D call uncertain. This CDR3 is 15 amino acids long. CDR1 and CDR2 (germline): SGHRS, YFSETQ. Trimming shortened V by 2 bases and J by 9 bases, and 18 bases separated the two germline ends. CDR3 sequence reads: CASSLAITFQSEQFF. The CDR3, as DNA: TGCGCCAGCAGCTTAGCTATAACGTTCCAGAGTGAGCAGTTCTTC.

V gene TRBV7-9 combines with J gene TRBJ2-7; D uncertain. Trimming left V 6 bases short and J 4 bases short, with 13 bases between. This CDR3 comprises 13 residues. The germline V gene encodes CDR1 SEHNR and CDR2 FQNEAQ (reference sequence). CDR3 bases: TGTGCCAGCAGTCCGCAGGTAGATTACGAGCAGTACTTC. Protein: CASSPQVDYEQYF.

This chain connects TRBV5-8 to TRBJ2-1; D is uncertain. The germline V gene has CDR1 SGHTS and CDR2 YDEGEE. The CDR3 is 15 amino acids. V lost 0 bases to trimming and J lost 4 bases, with 11 bases between them. CDR3: CASSLEGKAYNEQFF. CDR3 coding DNA: TGTGCCAGCAGCTTGGAGGGAAAGGCGTACAATGAGCAGTTCTTC. The whole variable domain, remainder taken from reference TRBV5-8 and TRBJ2-1, is EAGVTQSPTHLIKTRGQQATLRCSPISGHTSVYWYQQALGLGLQFLLWYDEGEERNRGNFPPRFSGRQFPNYSSELNVNALELEDSALYLCASSLEGKAYNEQFFGPGTRLTVL.

This chain links TRBV5-1 with TRBJ1-2; D perhaps matches TRBD1 (6 bases). CDR3 length: 13 residues. Germline V CDR1 and CDR2: SGHRS, YFSETQ. V shed 0 bases and J shed 8 bases, with 11 bases lying between them. The CDR3 loop reads CASSLDRARGYTF. The CDR3 nucleotides read TGCGCCAGCAGCTTGGACAGGGCACGCGGCTACACCTTC.

This rearrangement joins TRBV11-3 to TRBJ2-1; D tentatively fits TRBD1 or TRBD2 (5 bases each). V was pared by 5 bases and J by 8 bases, with 19 bases between. Germline CDR1 reads SGHNT; CDR2 reads YENEEA. The CDR3 length is 15 residues. CDR3 DNA sequence: TGTGCCAGCAGCGCCGGGGACCGAAGGGGCGATGAGCAGTTCTTC. The encoded protein is CASSAGDRRGDEQFF.

This clone occurred a few times. The chain carries TRBV7-8 and TRBJ2-1, with 10 bases that match TRBD2. CDR3 length: 16 amino acids. J lost 3 bases, V lost 5 bases, and 7 bases had no gene match. The germline gives CDR1 SGHVS, CDR2 FQNEAQ. Here the CDR3 DNA reads TGTGCCAGCAGCCCGTACGCTAGCGGGAGCTACAATGAGCAGTTCTTC. Protein sequence: CASSPYASGSYNEQFF. The full variable domain, with the rest looked up from reference TRBV7-8 and TRBJ2-1, is GAGVSQSPRYKVAKRGQDVALRCDPISGHVSLFWYQQALGQGPEFLTYFQNEAQLDKSGLPSDRFFAERPEGSVSTLKIQRTQQEDSAVYLCASSPYASGSYNEQFFGPGTRLTVL.

This chain links TRBV5-5 with TRBJ1-5; D uncertain. V lost 4 bases and J 0 bases, leaving 14 bases between the germline ends. CDR3 length equals 16 residues. Germline CDR1 SGHKS, CDR2 YYEKEE (reference sequence). This chain's CDR3 is CASSRYGLHSNQPQHF. CDR3 DNA: TGTGCCAGCAGCCGTTACGGACTCCATAGCAATCAGCCCCAGCATTTT. Variable domain in full (rest from reference TRBV5-5 and TRBJ1-5): DAGVTQSPTHLIKTRGQQVTLRCSPISGHKSVSWYQQVLGQGPQFIFQYYEKEERGRGNFPDRFSARQFPNYSSELNVNALLLGDSALYLCASSRYGLHSNQPQHFGDGTRLSIL.

The V and J genes are TRBV7-3 and TRBJ1-1, with no clear D. This CDR3 spans 14 amino acids. CDR1 is SGHTA, CDR2 FQGTGA, per germline. Trimming took 2 bases from V and 8 from J, leaving 15 bases between them. The CDR3 here is CASSLGAGIREAFF. CDR3 nucleotide sequence: TGTGCCAGCAGCTTAGGCGCAGGAATCCGCGAAGCTTTCTTT.

This chain links TRBV6-6 with TRBJ2-7, with D perhaps matching TRBD2 (5 bases). CDR1 and CDR2 (germline): MNHNY, SVGAGI (reference sequence). There are 14 residues in the CDR3. The V and J ends lost 5 bases and 6 bases respectively, with 17 bases between them. The CDR3 sequence is CASSTTGFEGEQYF. The DNA of the CDR3 is TGTGCCAGCAGTACGACCGGGTTCGAGGGCGAGCAGTACTTC.

This clone showed up just a few times. This sequence joins TRBV21-1 and TRBJ1-3; the table's TRBD1 call for D was not verified on the DNA. TRBV21-1 is a pseudogene segment. The CDR3 runs 14 residues. CDR3 DNA: TGTGCCAGCAGCAAAGCCGGACAGGAACAGTTCATATATTTT. As protein: CASSKAGQEQFIYF.

This clone was seen only once. The gene calls are TRBV28 and TRBJ1-2, with TRBD1 identical over 8 bases. V trimming: 9 bases; J trimming: 4 bases; junction bases outside the gene matches: 7. Germline CDR1 and CDR2: MDHEN and SYDVKM. The CDR3 is 13 amino acids. The CDR3 loop reads CASNGQGSYGYTF. The CDR3 DNA is TGTGCCAGTAATGGACAGGGAAGCTATGGCTACACCTTC.

The chain joins TRBV2 to TRBJ2-5, with a weak D call TRBD2 (7 bases). Trimming pared 10 bases from V and 5 bases from J, leaving 14 bases between. From germline, CDR1 is SNHLY and CDR2 FYNNEI. CDR3 length: 12 amino acids. CDR3 loop: CATRRGGETQYF. In nucleotides, the CDR3 is TGTGCCACCCGGAGGGGGGGGGAGACCCAGTACTTC.

This CDR3 is CASRRGLAGSVDNEQFF. The CDR3 bases are TGTGCCAGCAGACGCGGACTAGCGGGATCAGTGGACAATGAGCAGTTCTTC. The chain joins TRBV27 to TRBJ2-1; TRBD2 matches 12 bases. The V gene end was trimmed by 6 bases and the J gene end by 5 bases; junction bases not matched to a gene: 11. Germline loops: CDR1 MNHEY, CDR2 SMNVEV (reference sequence). The length of the CDR3 is 17 residues.

V gene TRBV5-1 combines with J gene TRBJ2-1; D is unclear. V dropped 4 bases and J dropped 0 bases, with 11 bases sitting between them. CDR1 and CDR2 (germline): SGHRS, YFSETQ. This CDR3 comprises 15 residues. The CDR3, as DNA: TGCGCCAGCAGCCTCAGTGGGCCCTCCTACAATGAGCAGTTCTTC. Translation gives CASSLSGPSYNEQFF.

The chain recombines TRBV11-3 with TRBJ2-5, with a weak D call TRBD1 (5 bases). The germline V and J ends were trimmed by 3 bases and 4 bases, with 15 bases remaining between them. The germline V gene has CDR1 SGHNT and CDR2 YENEEA. The CDR3 contains 15 residues. This CDR3 is CASSFDSAGAETQYF. CDR3 sequence (DNA): TGTGCCAGCAGCTTTGACTCCGCTGGGGCAGAGACCCAGTACTTC.

This clone is a singleton in its sample. This CDR3 reads CASSLPAQSYEQYF. The CDR3 nucleotides read TGTGCCAGCAGCTTACCGGCGCAGAGCTACGAGCAGTACTTC. The chain couples TRBV7-9 to TRBJ2-7; no clear D gene. Germline V CDR1 and CDR2: SEHNR, FQNEAQ (reference sequence). The CDR3 totals 14 residues. V lost 2 bases and J lost 3, with 11 bases in between.

The V gene is TRBV11-3, the J gene TRBJ2-2, with D possibly being TRBD1 (5 bases). The CDR3 runs to 15 residues. The germline gives CDR1 SGHNT, CDR2 YENEEA. Trimming shortened V by 5 bases and J by 5 bases, and 15 bases separated the two germline ends. CDR3 bases: TGTGCCAGCAGCCGGACAAGGGGCGAAACCGGGGAGCTGTTTTTT. Its translation is CASSRTRGETGELFF.

The chain uses TRBV6-1 and TRBJ2-1; D is perhaps TRBD2 (6 bases). The germline CDR1 and CDR2 sequences are MNHNS and SASEGT. Trimming took 7 bases from V and 9 from J, leaving 13 bases between them. The CDR3 runs to 12 residues. The CDR3 is CASTRLGGEQFF. DNA for the CDR3: TGTGCCAGCACCCGACTAGGCGGTGAGCAGTTCTTC.

Only one count was recorded for this clone. The genes are TRBV10-1 and TRBJ2-7, with D possibly matching TRBD2 (7 bases). Germline values: CDR1 WNHNN, CDR2 SYGVQD (reference sequence). The CDR3 sequence is 16 residues long. V gave up 9 bases and J gave up 4 bases, with 25 bases separating them. This chain's CDR3 is CARVCRGGPSRYEQYF. CDR3 in DNA: TGCGCCAGGGTGTGCCGCGGGGGCCCATCCCGATACGAGCAGTACTTC.

The chain is built from TRBV11-1 and TRBJ2-5, with TRBD2 matching 9 bases. Trimming at V came to 5 bases and at J to 5 bases, leaving 18 bases not matched to a gene. Germline V gene lookup returns CDR1 SGHAT and CDR2 FQDESV (reference sequence). The CDR3 extends over 18 amino acids. In nucleotides, the CDR3 is TGTGCCAGCAGCAAAGGAGGGGCTAGCGGGACCGGCCGGGAGACCCAGTACTTC. Amino acid sequence: CASSKGGASGTGRETQYF.